This TCR beta chain was captured by sequencing in a study of CD8+CD57+ T cells in acquired aplastic anemia. The CDR3 totals 9 residues. Germline loops: CDR1 SNHLY, CDR2 FYNNEI. The table lists this clonotype with a count of one. The antigen is undetermined. A single base separates this from a much larger clone, so it may be a read error. Template material for TCR beta VDJ and CDR3 profiling consisted of genomic DNA. TCRdb re-called the reads with MiXCR, one entry per CDR3 protein. The repertoire includes roughly 200,000 distinct CDR3 sequences, around 63% of them detected once, and roughly 46% sits in the top ten. General observations from the study: Statistical testing detected no significant gap in CD8+ Simpson's diversity between patients and controls.

An expansion of CD8+CD57+ cells by flow cytometry had been shown in patients chosen for sequencing. This TCR came from a human donor with aplastic anemia. The sample comprised sorted CD4+, CD8+, or CD8+CD57+ T cells (not recorded which) from PBMCs. V gene TRBV2 combines with J gene TRBJ1-1, with TRBD1 matching over 8 bases. CDR3 nucleotide sequence: TGTGCCAGCAAGGGACAGGCTATCTTT. It yields the protein CASKGQAIF.